This is a list of T cell receptor beta chains from one sample in a study of human T cells and chemical hapten exposure. Via MiXCR, TCRdb re-called the RACE reads, giving one row per CDR3 protein. The data hold around 120,000 distinct CDR3 sequences, with around an eighth observed a single time. Sequenced material: whole blood, taken in connection with sensitization to the hapten diphenylcyclopropenone (DPC). The receptors were sampled from a woman aged 18 to 35 with alopecia areata. Some clones in this sample may be carry-over from other donors' samples. The CDR3 runs from the conserved cysteine through the conserved F or W. A D gene is named only where the DNA matches it firmly. Expanded clones get a size class; other rows say once, few or many, or leave the size out.

J	D	length	V	size	CDR3	DNA
TRBJ1-5	NA	14	TRBV5-6	NA	CASSLGRGNQPQHF	TGTGCCAGCAGCTTGGGCAGGGGCAATCAGCCCCAGCATTTT
TRBJ2-5	NA	14	TRBV29-1	NA	CSVELPNSQETQYF	TGCAGCGTTGAATTACCGAATTCCCAAGAGACCCAGTACTTC
TRBJ1-6	NA	16	TRBV6-6	NA	CASSYLTSSYNSPLHF	TGTGCCAGCAGTTATCTGACGAGCTCCTATAATTCACCCCTCCACTTT
TRBJ2-4	NA	16	TRBV3-2	NA	CASSQGQPEAKNIQYF	TGTGCCAGCAGCCAAGGGCAGCCAGAAGCCAAAAACATTCAGTACTTC
TRBJ1-1	NA	16	TRBV7-9	few	CASSAGGQPSSTEAFF	TGTGCCAGCAGCGCCGGTGGACAGCCCTCAAGCACTGAAGCTTTCTTT
TRBJ1-1	NA	14	TRBV7-2	few	CASSLAYRNTEAFF	TGTGCCAGCAGCTTAGCGTACAGAAACACTGAAGCTTTCTTT
TRBJ2-7	TRBD2	14	TRBV28	few	CASSREGGPYEQYF	TGTGCCAGCAGCCGGGAGGGGGGACCCTACGAGCAGTACTTC
TRBJ1-5	NA	15	TRBV7-2	NA	CASSTGSAGNQPQHF	TGTGCCAGCAGCACAGGGTCGGCTGGCAATCAGCCCCAGCATTTT
TRBJ2-2	TRBD1	13	TRBV11-2	many	CASSSIGGRELFF	TGTGCCAGCAGCTCCATAGGGGGCCGGGAGCTGTTTTTT
TRBJ2-1	NA	11	TRBV7-2	many	CASSLLNEQFF	TGTGCCAGCAGCCTCCTCAATGAGCAGTTCTTC
TRBJ2-1	NA	15	TRBV5-4	NA	CASSLAGQGKNEQFF	TGTGCCAGCAGCTTGGCCGGGCAGGGCAAGAATGAGCAGTTCTTC
TRBJ2-5	NA	13	TRBV20-1	NA	CSAVDRTQETQYF	TGCAGTGCCGTTGACAGGACCCAAGAGACCCAGTACTTC
TRBJ1-5	TRBD1	14	TRBV2	NA	CASAPGQRQNPQHF	TGTGCCAGCGCACCGGGACAGCGACAAAATCCCCAGCATTTT
TRBJ2-5	NA	12	TRBV20-1	few	CSVRLAKETQYF	TGCAGTGTAAGGCTAGCGAAAGAGACCCAGTACTTC